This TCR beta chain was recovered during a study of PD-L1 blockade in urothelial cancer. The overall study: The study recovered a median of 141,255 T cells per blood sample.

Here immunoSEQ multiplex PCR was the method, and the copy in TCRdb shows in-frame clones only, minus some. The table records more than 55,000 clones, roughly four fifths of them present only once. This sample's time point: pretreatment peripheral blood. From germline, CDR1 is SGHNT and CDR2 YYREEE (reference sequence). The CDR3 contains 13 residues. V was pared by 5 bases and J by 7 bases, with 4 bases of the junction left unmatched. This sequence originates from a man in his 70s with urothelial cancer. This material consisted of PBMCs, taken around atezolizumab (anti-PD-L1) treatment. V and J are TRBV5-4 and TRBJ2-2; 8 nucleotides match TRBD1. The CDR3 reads CASRDRVGGELFF. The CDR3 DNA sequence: TGTGCCAGCAGGGACAGGGTTGGCGGGGAGCTGTTTTTT.